This T cell receptor beta chain was identified during a study of blood T cells in healthy people across ages. Overall study context: In model experiments, template switching was able to capture about one barcoded beta molecule for every two T cells that were present.

Then a second PCR, running about 6 to 11 cycles, was carried out with a sample-barcoded 5' primer and a J-beta primer mix. Samples each returned at least 2.5 million CDR3-containing paired-end reads. Each CDR3 protein is one row after TCRdb ran MiXCR on the 5' RACE reads. The sample includes 550,000 to 750,000 distinct CDR3 sequences, 20% to 25% of them seen just once. This clonotype was counted many times. The sequencing sample was made of blood. This TCR was recovered from a man aged 65-85 years in good health.

Here the CDR3 reads CASSSRGTLETQYF. CDR3 sequence (DNA): TGTGCCAGCAGCTCCCGGGGAACTTTGGAGACCCAGTACTTC. V and J are TRBV5-5 and TRBJ2-5, with D possibly being TRBD2 (5 bases). The V and J ends lost 3 bases and 5 bases respectively, with 14 bases between them. The germline CDR1 and CDR2 sequences are SGHKS and YYEKEE (reference sequence). This CDR3 spans 14 amino acids.